The entry that follows covers one T cell receptor beta chain sequence. This specimen comes from a study of brain T cells in children with intractable seizures. TCRdb keeps only in-frame clones here, not all; method: immunoSEQ multiplex PCR. The sample holds 340,000 or so clones, 93% seen once. Time point specified: blood from clinic visit 5 months post-surgery; TSC patient then seizure free. CDR1 MDHEN and CDR2 SYDVKM come from the germline V gene. The V and J ends lost 1 base and 6 bases respectively, with 15 bases between them. CDR3 length equals 16 residues. This clonotype was sampled from a boy younger than two with tuberous sclerosis and intractable seizures. The specimen was peripheral blood, collected more than 4 months after surgery. The chain is built from TRBV28 and TRBJ2-2; D is tentatively TRBD1 or TRBD2 (5 bases each). This CDR3 is CASSLFRGDGAGELFF. CDR3 nucleotides: TGTGCCAGCAGTTTATTCAGAGGGGATGGGGCCGGGGAGCTGTTTTTT.